This is a list of T cell receptor beta chains from one sample in a study of neoadjuvant anti-PD-1 for oral cavity cancer. The protocol was immunoSEQ multiplex PCR, while the TCRdb copy is restricted to in-frame clones and leaves out a portion. The sample contains about 25,000 clones, 25% to 30% of which appear only once. The specimen comprised tumor tissue, sampled after nivolumab (anti-PD-1) treatment. The receptors originated from a person aged 35-79 years with oral cavity squamous cell carcinoma. Both conserved end residues are part of each CDR3. The D gene is left open where the match is weak. The size of a clone is reported for some rows only, either as once, few or many, or as a class for expanded clones.

D,length,size,V,J,DNA,CDR3
NA,11,NA,TRBV19,TRBJ1-5,TGTGCCAGTGGGTGGAATCAGCCCCAGCATTTT,CASGWNQPQHF
TRBD1,14,few,TRBV19,TRBJ1-6,TGTGCCAGTAAAGGTTGGCAGGGGGATTCACCCCTCCACTTT,CASKGWQGDSPLHF
NA,13,few,TRBV19,TRBJ2-5,TGTGCCAGTAGTGGTTTGGCTTTCGAGACCCAGTACTTC,CASSGLAFETQYF
TRBD2,20,NA,TRBV4-1,TRBJ2-3,TGCGCCAGCAGCCAAGGAAGGGGAAGGCTAGCGGGCGGGTTAGGGGATACGCAGTATTTT,CASSQGRGRLAGGLGDTQYF
TRBD1,15,medium-sized,TRBV27,TRBJ2-3,TGTGCCAGCAGTCCCGACAGGGGGCTTGGGGATACGCAGTATTTT,CASSPDRGLGDTQYF
TRBD1,16,few,TRBV18,TRBJ1-1,TGTGCCAGCTCACCATGGGACACCTCAGGGGGGACTGAAGCTTTCTTT,CASSPWDTSGGTEAFF
NA,13,few,TRBV5-1,TRBJ1-2,TGCGCCAGCAGCTTACAGGGAGGTGCTGGCTACACCTTC,CASSLQGGAGYTF
NA,17,NA,TRBV5-4,TRBJ2-5,TGTGCCAGCAGCTTGGGGGGGGCCGGAACATACCAAGAGACCCAGTACTTC,CASSLGGAGTYQETQYF
NA,15,few,TRBV4-1,TRBJ1-2,TGCGCCAGCAGCCATGGCCGGGACCCAAGCTATGGCTACACCTTC,CASSHGRDPSYGYTF
TRBD1,15,few,TRBV11-2,TRBJ1-2,TGTGCCAGCAGTACGAACCGGGACAGGGCCTATGGCTACACCTTC,CASSTNRDRAYGYTF
NA,14,few,TRBV5-1,TRBJ1-4,TGCGCCAGCAGCACAGGAAAGCGAGAGGAAAAACTGTTTTTT,CASSTGKREEKLFF
NA,15,NA,TRBV2,TRBJ1-5,TGTGCCAGTAACAGGGAGGGGAGGGTCGATCAGCCCCAGCATTTT,CASNREGRVDQPQHF
TRBD2,17,NA,TRBV5-1,TRBJ2-5,TGCGCCAGCAGCTTGGCCCTAGCGGGAGGGCCTCAAGAGACCCAGTACTTC,CASSLALAGGPQETQYF
TRBD2,15,NA,TRBV7-2,TRBJ2-7,TGTGCCAGCAGCTTAGTCGGCGGGGGGACCTACGAGCAGTACTTC,CASSLVGGGTYEQYF
TRBD2,14,few,TRBV5-1,TRBJ2-1,TGCGCCAGCAGCGCGGGGGGTCTCTGGAATGAGCAGTTCTTC,CASSAGGLWNEQFF
NA,13,NA,TRBV5-1,TRBJ1-1,TGCGCCAGCAGCTGGCGCGGGACCGGCGAAGCTTTCTTT,CASSWRGTGEAFF
TRBD1,14,few,TRBV6-1,TRBJ2-5,TGTGCCAGCAGTGCCCACAGGGGGATAGAGACCCAGTACTTC,CASSAHRGIETQYF
NA,18,NA,TRBV18,TRBJ2-5,TGTGCCAGCTCACTCTCGCCCCGGGGCAGGGGTTTGAGGGAGACCCAGTACTTC,CASSLSPRGRGLRETQYF
NA,15,NA,TRBV11-2,TRBJ1-2,TGTGCCAGCAGCTTAGGGTTGGGGCCACGGGATGGCTACACCTTC,CASSLGLGPRDGYTF
NA,13,NA,TRBV28,TRBJ2-3,TGTGCCAGCTGGGGATTTAGCACAGATACGCAGTATTTT,CASWGFSTDTQYF
TRBD2,20,NA,TRBV5-1,TRBJ2-7,TGCGCCAGCAGCCCCAACCCGACTAGCGGGAGTTTTTTAAGGGCCTACGAGCAGTACTTC,CASSPNPTSGSFLRAYEQYF
NA,14,NA,TRBV5-4,TRBJ1-3,TGTGCCAGCAGCAAGGGGGGAACTGGAAACACCATATATTTT,CASSKGGTGNTIYF
NA,14,many,TRBV15,TRBJ1-2,TGTGCCACCAGCAGAGATTCCGCATTCTATGGCTACACCTTC,CATSRDSAFYGYTF
TRBD1,16,few,TRBV9,TRBJ2-2,TGTGCCAGCAGCCCGGGGACAGGGGGTATGACCGGGGAGCTGTTTTTT,CASSPGTGGMTGELFF
NA,13,many,TRBV10-3,TRBJ1-1,TGTGCCATCAGAGGGGAGGTGAACACTGAAGCTTTCTTT,CAIRGEVNTEAFF
TRBD1,13,NA,TRBV2,TRBJ2-5,TGTGCCAGCAGGACCAGGGGGCTGGAGACCCAGTACTTC,CASRTRGLETQYF
NA,16,medium-sized,TRBV7-9,TRBJ2-2,TGTGCCAGCAGCTTCTCGCCGACTGGGGCCTGGTGGGAGCTGTTTTTT,CASSFSPTGAWWELFF
NA,15,NA,TRBV5-5,TRBJ1-5,TGCGCCAGCAGCCAAGCTCGGGGAATTAATCAGCCCCAGCATTTT,CASSQARGINQPQHF
TRBD1,16,NA,TRBV28,TRBJ1-4,TGTGCCAGCAGTTTGTTAGGACAGGGTCCGAGTGAAAAACTGTTTTTT,CASSLLGQGPSEKLFF
NA,13,NA,TRBV5-1,TRBJ1-2,TGCGCCAGCAGCTTCATGAGTAGCTATGGCTACACCTTC,CASSFMSSYGYTF
NA,15,few,TRBV7-9,TRBJ1-3,TGTGCCAGCAGCTTAGGACAGTCCTCTGGAAACACCATATATTTT,CASSLGQSSGNTIYF
NA,15,NA,TRBV7-8,TRBJ2-6,TGTGCCAGCAGCCAAAGGAGCTCTGGGGCCAACGTCCTGACTTTC,CASSQRSSGANVLTF
NA,14,few,TRBV7-3,TRBJ1-6,TGTGCCAGCAGCTTAACAAGCTATAATTCACCCCTCCACTTT,CASSLTSYNSPLHF
NA,18,few,TRBV11-3,TRBJ2-3,TGTGCCAGCAGCTTAGATCAAGGAGGGTCGATAAAACAAAATACGCAGTATTTT,CASSLDQGGSIKQNTQYF
NA,14,NA,TRBV2,TRBJ1-1,TGTGCCAGCAGTCCTCTGGTGGGGGGCACTGAAGCTTTCTTT,CASSPLVGGTEAFF
NA,14,NA,TRBV29-1,TRBJ1-1,TGCAGCGTTGAGCGGGGAGGAGTGAACACTGAAGCTTTCTTT,CSVERGGVNTEAFF
NA,11,few,TRBV7-6,TRBJ2-5,TGTGCCAGCAGCGAATACTCGACCCAGTACTTC,CASSEYSTQYF
NA,12,NA,TRBV7-2,TRBJ1-3,TGTGCCAGCAGCTTACGGGGAGGTTCCCTATATTTT,CASSLRGGSLYF
NA,14,few,TRBV27,TRBJ2-2,TGTGCCAGCAGCCCAACCTTCCCTCCCGGGGAGCTGTTTTTT,CASSPTFPPGELFF
NA,15,NA,TRBV5-1,TRBJ2-3,TGCGCCAGCAGCTTGATCGGGGGATTCACAGATACGCAGTATTTT,CASSLIGGFTDTQYF
NA,13,few,TRBV6-6,TRBJ1-1,TGTGCCGGACGGGTTTTTACGAACACTGAAGCTTTCTTT,CAGRVFTNTEAFF
TRBD1,15,NA,TRBV5-1,TRBJ2-2,TGCGCCAGCAGCCCCGGGACAGGGCGTACCGGGGAGCTGTTTTTT,CASSPGTGRTGELFF
TRBD2,15,NA,TRBV6-1,TRBJ2-1,TGTGCCAGCAGTGAGGGACTAGCGGTGTACAATGAGCAGTTCTTC,CASSEGLAVYNEQFF
NA,15,NA,TRBV2,TRBJ2-5,TGTGCCAGCAGTGAAGGCGGGTACTTTAGAGAGACCCAGTACTTC,CASSEGGYFRETQYF
TRBD1,12,NA,TRBV2,TRBJ2-7,TGTGCCGTAGGACAGGGGAGGTACGAGCAGTACTTC,CAVGQGRYEQYF
NA,19,medium-sized,TRBV1,TRBJ1-4,TGCACCAGCAGCCAAGATCCGCGGGACCGAACCCCAACTAATGAAAAACTGTTTTTT,CTSSQDPRDRTPTNEKLFF
TRBD1,13,NA,TRBV19,TRBJ2-7,TGTGCCAGTAGTAACCAGGGGGCCTACGAGCAGTACTTC,CASSNQGAYEQYF
NA,15,NA,TRBV18,TRBJ1-3,TGTGCCAGCTCACCAAGCGGGGGCTCTGGAAACACCATATATTTT,CASSPSGGSGNTIYF
NA,13,few,TRBV5-1,TRBJ2-1,TGCGCCAGCAGCTCCTACAGTGGAAATGAGCAGTTCTTC,CASSSYSGNEQFF
NA,14,once,TRBV5-1,TRBJ2-3,TGCGCCAGCAGCGTAAGTTGGCACACAGATACGCAGTATTTT,CASSVSWHTDTQYF
TRBD1,16,NA,TRBV4-1,TRBJ2-3,TGCGCCAGCAGCCAAGAGCGGACAGGGATCTCAGATACGCAGTATTTT,CASSQERTGISDTQYF
TRBD1,14,NA,TRBV19,TRBJ2-1,TGTGCCAGTAGTAGTGGACAGGGGGGTAATGAGCAGTTCTTC,CASSSGQGGNEQFF
NA,16,few,TRBV13,TRBJ2-2,TGTGCCAGCAGCTCAACGGGGGGCCTGAACACCGGGGAGCTGTTTTTT,CASSSTGGLNTGELFF
TRBD2,14,NA,TRBV9,TRBJ2-7,TGTGCCAGCAGCACCGGGACTAGTAGGTACGAGCAGTACTTC,CASSTGTSRYEQYF
NA,11,few,TRBV29-1,TRBJ1-2,TGCAGCGTGGGGACACCTTATGGCTACACCTTC,CSVGTPYGYTF
NA,14,NA,TRBV18,TRBJ2-7,TGTGCCAGCTCACCATTGAAAGATACCTACGAGCAGTACTTC,CASSPLKDTYEQYF
NA,13,NA,TRBV28,TRBJ1-3,TGTGCCAGCAGCCCGCCTGCCTTCAACACCATATATTTT,CASSPPAFNTIYF
NA,13,once,TRBV7-9,TRBJ1-4,TGTGCCAGCAGCTTAGCTGGGAGGGGAAAACTGTTTTTT,CASSLAGRGKLFF
NA,15,NA,TRBV7-8,TRBJ1-1,TGTGCCAGCAGCTTAAGGGTTTGGGACGGCACTGAAGCTTTCTTT,CASSLRVWDGTEAFF
NA,13,NA,TRBV5-4,TRBJ1-2,TGTGCCAGCAGCTTGGGCAGGGGACATGGCTACACCTTC,CASSLGRGHGYTF